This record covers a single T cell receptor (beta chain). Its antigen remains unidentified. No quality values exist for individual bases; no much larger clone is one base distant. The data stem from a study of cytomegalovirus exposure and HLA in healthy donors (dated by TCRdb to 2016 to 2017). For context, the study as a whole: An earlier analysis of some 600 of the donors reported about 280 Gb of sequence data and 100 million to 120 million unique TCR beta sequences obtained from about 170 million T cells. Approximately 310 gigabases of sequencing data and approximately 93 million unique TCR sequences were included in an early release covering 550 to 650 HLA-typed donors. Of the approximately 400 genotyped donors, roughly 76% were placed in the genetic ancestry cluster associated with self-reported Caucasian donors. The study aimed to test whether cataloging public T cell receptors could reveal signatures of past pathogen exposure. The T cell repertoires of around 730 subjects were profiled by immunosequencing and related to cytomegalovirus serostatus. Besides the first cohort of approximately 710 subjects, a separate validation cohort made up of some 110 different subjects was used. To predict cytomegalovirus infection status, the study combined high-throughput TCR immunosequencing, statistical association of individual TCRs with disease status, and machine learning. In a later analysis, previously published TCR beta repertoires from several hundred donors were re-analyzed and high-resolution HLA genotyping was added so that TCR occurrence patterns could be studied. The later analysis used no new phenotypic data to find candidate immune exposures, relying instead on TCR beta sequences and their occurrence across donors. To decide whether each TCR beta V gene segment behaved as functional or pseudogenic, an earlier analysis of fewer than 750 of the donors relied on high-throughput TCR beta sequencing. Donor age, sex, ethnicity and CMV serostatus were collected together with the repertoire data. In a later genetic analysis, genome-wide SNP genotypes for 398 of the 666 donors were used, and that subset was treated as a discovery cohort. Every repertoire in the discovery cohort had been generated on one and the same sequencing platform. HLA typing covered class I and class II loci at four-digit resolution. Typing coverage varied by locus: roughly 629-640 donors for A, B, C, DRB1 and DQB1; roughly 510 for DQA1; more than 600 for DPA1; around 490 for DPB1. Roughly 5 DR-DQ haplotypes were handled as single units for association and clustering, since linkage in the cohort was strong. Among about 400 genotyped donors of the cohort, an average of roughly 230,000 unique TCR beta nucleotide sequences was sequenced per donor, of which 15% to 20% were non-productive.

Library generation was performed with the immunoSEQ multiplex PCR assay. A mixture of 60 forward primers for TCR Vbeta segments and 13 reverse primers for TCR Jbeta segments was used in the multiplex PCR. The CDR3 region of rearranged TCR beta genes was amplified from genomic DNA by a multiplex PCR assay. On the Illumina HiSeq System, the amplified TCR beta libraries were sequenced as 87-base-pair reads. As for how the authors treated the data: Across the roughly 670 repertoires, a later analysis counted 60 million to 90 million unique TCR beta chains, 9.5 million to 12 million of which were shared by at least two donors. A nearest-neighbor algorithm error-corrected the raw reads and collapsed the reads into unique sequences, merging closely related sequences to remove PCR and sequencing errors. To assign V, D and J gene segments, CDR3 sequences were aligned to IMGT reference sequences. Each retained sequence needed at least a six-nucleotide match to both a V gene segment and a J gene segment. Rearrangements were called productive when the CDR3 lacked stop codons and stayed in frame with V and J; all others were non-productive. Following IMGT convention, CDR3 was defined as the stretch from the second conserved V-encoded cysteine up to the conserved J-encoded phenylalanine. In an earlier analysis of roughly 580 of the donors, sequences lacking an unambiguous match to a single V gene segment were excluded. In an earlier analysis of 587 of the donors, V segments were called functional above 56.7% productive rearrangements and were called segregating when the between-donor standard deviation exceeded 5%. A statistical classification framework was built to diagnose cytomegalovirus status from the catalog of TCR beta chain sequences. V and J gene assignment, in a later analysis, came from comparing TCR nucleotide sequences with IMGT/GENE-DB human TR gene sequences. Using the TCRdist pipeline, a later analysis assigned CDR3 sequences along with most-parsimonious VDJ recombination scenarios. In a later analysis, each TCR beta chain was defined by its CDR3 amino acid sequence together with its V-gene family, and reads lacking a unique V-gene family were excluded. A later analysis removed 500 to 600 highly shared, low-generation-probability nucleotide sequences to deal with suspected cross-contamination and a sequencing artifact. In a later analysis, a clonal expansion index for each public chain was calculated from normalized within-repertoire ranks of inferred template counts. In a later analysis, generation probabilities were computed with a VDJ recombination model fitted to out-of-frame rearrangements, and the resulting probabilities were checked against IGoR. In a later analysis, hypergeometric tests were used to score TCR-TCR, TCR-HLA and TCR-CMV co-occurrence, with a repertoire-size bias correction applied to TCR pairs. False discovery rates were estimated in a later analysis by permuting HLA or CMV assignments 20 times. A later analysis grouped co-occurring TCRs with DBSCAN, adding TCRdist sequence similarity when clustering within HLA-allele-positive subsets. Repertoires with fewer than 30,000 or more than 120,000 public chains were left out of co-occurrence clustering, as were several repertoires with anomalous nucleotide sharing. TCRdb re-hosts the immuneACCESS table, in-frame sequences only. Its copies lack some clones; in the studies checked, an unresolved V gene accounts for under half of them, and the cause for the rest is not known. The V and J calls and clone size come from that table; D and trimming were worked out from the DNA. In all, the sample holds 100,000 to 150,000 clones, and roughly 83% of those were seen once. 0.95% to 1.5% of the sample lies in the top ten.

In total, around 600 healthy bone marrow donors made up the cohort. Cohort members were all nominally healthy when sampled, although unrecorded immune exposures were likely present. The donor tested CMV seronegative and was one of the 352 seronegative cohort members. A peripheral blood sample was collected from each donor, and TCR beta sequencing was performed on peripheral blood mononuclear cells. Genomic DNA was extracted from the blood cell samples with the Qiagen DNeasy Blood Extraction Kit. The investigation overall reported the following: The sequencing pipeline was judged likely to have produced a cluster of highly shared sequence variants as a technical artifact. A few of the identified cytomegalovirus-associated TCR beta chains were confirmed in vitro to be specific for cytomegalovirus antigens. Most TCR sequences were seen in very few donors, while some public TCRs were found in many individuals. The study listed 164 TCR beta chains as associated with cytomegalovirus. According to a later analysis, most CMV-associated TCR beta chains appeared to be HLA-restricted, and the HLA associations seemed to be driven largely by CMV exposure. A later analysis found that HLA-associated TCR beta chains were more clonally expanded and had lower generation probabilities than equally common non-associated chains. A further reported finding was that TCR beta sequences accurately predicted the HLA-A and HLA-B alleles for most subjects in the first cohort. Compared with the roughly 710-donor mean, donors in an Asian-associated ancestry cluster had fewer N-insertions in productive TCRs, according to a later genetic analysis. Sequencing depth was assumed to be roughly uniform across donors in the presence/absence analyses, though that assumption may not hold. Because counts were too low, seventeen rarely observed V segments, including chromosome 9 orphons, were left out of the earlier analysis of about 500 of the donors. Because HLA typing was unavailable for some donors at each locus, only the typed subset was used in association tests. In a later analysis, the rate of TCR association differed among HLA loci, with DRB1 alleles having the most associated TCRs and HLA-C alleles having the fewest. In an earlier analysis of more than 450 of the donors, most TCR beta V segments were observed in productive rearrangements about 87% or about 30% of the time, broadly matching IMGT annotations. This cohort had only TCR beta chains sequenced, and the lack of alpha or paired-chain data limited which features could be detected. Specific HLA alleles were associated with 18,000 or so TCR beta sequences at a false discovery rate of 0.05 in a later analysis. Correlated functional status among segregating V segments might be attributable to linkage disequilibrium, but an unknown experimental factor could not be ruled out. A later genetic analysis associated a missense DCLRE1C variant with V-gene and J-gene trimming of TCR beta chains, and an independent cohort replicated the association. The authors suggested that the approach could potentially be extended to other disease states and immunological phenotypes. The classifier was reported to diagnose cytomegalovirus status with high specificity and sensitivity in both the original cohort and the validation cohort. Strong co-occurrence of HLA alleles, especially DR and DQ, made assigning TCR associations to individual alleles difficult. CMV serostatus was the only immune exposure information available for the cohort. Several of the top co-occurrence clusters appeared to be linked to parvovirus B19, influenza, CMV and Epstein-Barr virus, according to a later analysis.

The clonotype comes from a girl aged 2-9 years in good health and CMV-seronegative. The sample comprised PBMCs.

The sequenced DNA is TGTGCCAGCAGCTTATATGACAGCTACGAGCAGTACTTC. It is translated as CASSLYDSYEQYF. This sequence uses TRBV7-3 and TRBJ2-7, with TRBD1 tentatively as D gene (5 bases match). For CDR1 and CDR2, the germline V gene lists SGHTA and FQGTGA. V was cut back by 2 bases and J by 3 bases, leaving a gap of 8 bases between them. The CDR3 contains 13 residues, cysteine and phenylalanine counted. Kept here is only the CDR3 DNA, which spans 39 bases and is read in frame from base 1.